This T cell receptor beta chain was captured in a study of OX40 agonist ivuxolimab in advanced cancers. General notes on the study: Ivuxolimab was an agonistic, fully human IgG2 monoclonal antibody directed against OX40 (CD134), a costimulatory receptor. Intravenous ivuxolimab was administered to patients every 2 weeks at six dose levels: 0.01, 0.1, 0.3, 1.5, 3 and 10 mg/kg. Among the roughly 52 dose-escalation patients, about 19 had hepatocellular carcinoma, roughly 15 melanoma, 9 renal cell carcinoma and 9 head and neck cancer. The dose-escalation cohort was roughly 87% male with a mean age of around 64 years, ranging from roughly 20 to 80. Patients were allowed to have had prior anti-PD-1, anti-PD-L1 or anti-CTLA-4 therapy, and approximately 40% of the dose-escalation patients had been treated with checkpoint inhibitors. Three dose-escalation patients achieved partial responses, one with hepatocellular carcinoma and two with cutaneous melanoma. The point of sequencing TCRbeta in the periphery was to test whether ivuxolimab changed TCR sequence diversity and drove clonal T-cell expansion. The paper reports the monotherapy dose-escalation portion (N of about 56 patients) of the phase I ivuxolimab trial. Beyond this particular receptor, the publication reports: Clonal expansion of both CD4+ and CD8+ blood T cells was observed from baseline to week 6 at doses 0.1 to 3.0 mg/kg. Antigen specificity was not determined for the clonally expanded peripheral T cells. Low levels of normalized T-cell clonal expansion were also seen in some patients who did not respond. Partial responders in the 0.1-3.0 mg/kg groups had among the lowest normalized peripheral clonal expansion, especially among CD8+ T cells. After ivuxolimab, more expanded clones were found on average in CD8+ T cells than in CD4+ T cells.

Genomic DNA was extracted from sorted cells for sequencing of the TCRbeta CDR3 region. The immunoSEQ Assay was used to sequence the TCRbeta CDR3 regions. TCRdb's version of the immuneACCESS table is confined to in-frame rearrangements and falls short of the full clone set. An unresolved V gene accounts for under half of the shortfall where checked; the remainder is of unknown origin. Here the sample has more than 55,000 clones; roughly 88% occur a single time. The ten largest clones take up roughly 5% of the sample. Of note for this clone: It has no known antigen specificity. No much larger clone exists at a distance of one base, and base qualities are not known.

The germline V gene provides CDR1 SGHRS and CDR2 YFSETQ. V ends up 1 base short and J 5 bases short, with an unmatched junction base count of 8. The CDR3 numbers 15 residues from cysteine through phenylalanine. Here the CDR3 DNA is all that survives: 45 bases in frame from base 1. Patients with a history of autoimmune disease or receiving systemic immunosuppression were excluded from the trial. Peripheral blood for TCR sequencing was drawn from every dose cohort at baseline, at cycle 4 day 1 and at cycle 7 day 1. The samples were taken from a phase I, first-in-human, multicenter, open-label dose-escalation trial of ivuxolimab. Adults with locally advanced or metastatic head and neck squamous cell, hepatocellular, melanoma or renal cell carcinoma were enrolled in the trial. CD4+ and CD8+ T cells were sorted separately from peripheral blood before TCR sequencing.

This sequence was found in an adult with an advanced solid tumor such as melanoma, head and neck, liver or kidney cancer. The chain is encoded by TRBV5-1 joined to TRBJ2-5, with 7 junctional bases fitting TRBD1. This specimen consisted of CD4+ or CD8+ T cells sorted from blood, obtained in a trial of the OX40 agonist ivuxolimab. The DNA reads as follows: TGCGCCAGCAGCTTGATGACAGGGTTGCTGGAGACCCAGTACTTC. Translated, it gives CASSLMTGLLETQYF.